This T cell receptor beta chain was retrieved from a study of blood T cells in healthy people across ages. Study overall: Template switching picked up about one barcoded beta molecule for each two T cells.

General observations from the study: Naive T cell percentage by flow cytometry tracked strongly with beta diversity. No conclusive comparison of naive versus antigen-experienced cells was possible with unsorted PBMCs.

With a J-beta primer mix and a sample-barcoded 5' primer, a second PCR ran about 7 to 12 cycles. TCRdb reprocessed the 5' RACE reads via MiXCR and lists one record per CDR3 protein. The table lists under 950,000 distinct CDR3 sequences, 22% of them singletons. Germline assignment: CDR1 LGHDT and CDR2 YNNKEL (reference sequence). CDR3 length equals 16 residues. Trimming removed 1 base from V and 1 base from J, with 13 bases in between. As regards this clonotype: No antigen is known for it.

The clonotype originates from a man aged 70 or older in good health. The sample was blood. The chain employs TRBV3-1 and TRBJ1-1; no clear D. The CDR3 bases are TGTGCCAGCAGCCAAGTTGGGGTCTCCGCGAACACTGAAGCTTTCTTT. As protein: CASSQVGVSANTEAFF.